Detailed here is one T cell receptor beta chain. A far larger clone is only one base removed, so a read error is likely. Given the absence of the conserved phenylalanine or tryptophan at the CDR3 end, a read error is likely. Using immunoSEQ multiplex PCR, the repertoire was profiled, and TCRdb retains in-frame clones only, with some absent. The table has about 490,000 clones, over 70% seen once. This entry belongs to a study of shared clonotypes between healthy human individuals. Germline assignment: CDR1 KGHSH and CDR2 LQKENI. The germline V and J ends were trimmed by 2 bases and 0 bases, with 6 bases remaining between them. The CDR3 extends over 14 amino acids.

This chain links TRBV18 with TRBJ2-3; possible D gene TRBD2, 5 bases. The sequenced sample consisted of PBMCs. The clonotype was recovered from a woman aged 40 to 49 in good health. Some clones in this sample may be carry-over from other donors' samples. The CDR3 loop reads CASSPAGSTDTQYL. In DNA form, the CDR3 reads TGTGCCAGCTCACCAGCGGGTAGCACAGATACGCAGTATCTT.